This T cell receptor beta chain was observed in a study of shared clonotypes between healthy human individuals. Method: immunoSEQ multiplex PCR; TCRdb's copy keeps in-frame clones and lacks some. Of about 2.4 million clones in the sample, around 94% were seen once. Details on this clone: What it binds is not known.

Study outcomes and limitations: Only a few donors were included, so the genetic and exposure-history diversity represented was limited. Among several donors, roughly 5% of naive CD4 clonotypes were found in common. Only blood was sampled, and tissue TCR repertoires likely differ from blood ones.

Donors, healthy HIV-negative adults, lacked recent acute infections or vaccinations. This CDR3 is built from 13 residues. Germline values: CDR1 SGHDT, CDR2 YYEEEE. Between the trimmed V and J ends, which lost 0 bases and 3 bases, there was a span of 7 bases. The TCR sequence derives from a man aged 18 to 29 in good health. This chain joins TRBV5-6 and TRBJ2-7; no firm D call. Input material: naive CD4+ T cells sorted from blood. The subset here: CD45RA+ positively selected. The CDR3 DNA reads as TGTGCCAGCAGCTTGGGGGCCAACTACGAGCAGTACTTC. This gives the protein CASSLGANYEQYF.